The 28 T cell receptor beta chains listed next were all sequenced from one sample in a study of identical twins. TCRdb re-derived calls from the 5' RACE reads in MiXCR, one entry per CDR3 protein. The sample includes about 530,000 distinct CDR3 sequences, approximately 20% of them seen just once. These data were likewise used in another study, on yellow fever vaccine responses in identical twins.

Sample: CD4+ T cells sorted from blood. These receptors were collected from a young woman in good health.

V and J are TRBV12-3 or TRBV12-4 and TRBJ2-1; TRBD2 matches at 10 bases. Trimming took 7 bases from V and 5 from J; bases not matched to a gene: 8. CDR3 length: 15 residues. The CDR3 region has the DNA TGTGCCAGCACCCGTTTTAGCGGGAGGCACAATGAGCAGTTCTTC. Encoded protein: CASTRFSGRHNEQFF.

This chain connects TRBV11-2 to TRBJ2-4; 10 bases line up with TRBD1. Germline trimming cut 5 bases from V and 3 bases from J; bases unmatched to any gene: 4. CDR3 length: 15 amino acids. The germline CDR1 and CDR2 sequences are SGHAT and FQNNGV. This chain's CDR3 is CASSRDRGGKNIQYF. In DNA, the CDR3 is TGTGCCAGCAGCCGGGACAGGGGAGGCAAAAACATTCAGTACTTC.

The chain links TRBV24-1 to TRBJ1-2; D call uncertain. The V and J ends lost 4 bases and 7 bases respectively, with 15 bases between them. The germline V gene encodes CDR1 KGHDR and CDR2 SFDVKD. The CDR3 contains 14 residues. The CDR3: CATSDPGRSPGYTF. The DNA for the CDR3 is TGTGCCACCAGTGACCCCGGACGGTCGCCTGGCTACACCTTC.

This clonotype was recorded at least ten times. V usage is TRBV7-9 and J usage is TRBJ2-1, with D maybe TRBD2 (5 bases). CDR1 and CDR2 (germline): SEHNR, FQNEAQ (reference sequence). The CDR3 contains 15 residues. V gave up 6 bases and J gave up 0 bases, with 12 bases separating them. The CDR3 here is CASRRSGGSYNEQFF. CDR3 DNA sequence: TGTGCCAGCAGGCGGAGCGGAGGCTCCTACAATGAGCAGTTCTTC.

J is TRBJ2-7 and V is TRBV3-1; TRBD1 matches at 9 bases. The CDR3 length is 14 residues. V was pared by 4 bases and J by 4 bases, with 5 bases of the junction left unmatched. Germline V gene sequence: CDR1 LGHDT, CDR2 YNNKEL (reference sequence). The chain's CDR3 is CASSPQGARYEQYF. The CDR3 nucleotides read TGTGCCAGCAGCCCACAGGGGGCGCGGTACGAGCAGTACTTC.

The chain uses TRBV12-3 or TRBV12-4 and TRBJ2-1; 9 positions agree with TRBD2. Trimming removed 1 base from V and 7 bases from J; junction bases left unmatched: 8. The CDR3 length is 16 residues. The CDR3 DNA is TGTGCCAGCAGTTTAGAGGGCGGGGGGGCCCTTAATGAGCAGTTCTTC. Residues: CASSLEGGGALNEQFF.

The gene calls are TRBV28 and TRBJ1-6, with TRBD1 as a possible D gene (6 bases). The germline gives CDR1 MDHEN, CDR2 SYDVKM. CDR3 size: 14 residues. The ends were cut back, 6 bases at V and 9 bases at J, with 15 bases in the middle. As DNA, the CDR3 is TGTGCCAGCAGAACAGGGCCCCGGGGTTCACCCCTCCACTTT. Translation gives CASRTGPRGSPLHF.

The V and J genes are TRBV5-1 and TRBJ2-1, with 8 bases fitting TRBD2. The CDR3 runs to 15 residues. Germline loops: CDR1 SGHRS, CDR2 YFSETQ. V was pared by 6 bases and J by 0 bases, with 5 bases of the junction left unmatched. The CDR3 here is CASKFGGGSYNEQFF. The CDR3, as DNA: TGCGCCAGCAAATTCGGGGGGGGCTCCTACAATGAGCAGTTCTTC.

CDR3 coding DNA: TGCGCCAGCAGTGAGCGCGGGGGGGCCTCCTACAATGAGCAGTTCTTC. Protein product: CASSERGGASYNEQFF. The rearrangement uses TRBV10-2 and TRBJ2-1; TRBD2 agrees at 9 bases. Per germline, CDR1 WSHSY and CDR2 SAAADI. Trimming removed 2 bases from V and 0 bases from J; junction bases left unmatched: 2. This CDR3 has 16 amino acids.

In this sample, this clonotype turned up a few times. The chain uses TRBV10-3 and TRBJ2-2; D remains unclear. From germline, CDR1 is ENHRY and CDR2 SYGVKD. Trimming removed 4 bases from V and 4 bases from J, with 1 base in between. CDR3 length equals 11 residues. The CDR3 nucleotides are TGTGCCATCAGTGCCACCGGGGAGCTGTTTTTT. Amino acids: CAISATGELFF.

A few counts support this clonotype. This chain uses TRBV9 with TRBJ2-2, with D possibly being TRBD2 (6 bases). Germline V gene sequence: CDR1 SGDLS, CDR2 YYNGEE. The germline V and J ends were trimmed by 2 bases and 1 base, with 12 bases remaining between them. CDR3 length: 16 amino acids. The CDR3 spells CASSVSGGMNTGELFF. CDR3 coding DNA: TGTGCCAGCAGCGTTTCTGGCGGGATGAACACCGGGGAGCTGTTTTTT.

The CDR3 region is CASSRTSGKETQYF. CDR3 bases: TGCGCCAGCAGCAGAACTAGCGGCAAAGAGACCCAGTACTTC. This chain links TRBV5-1 with TRBJ2-5, with TRBD2 matching 8 bases. Germline values: CDR1 SGHRS, CDR2 YFSETQ. There are 14 residues in the CDR3. Unmatched junction bases numbered 5, after V lost 4 bases and J lost 3 bases.

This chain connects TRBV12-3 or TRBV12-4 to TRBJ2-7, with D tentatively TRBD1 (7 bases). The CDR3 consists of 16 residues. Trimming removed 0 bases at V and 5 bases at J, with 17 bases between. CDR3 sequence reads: CASSLARAGGIDEQYF. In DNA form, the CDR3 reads TGTGCCAGCAGTTTAGCGCGGGCAGGGGGGATTGACGAGCAGTACTTC.

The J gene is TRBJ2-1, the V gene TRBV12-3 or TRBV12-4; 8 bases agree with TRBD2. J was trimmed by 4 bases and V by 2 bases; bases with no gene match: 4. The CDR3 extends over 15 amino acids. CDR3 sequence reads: CASSLFGTSYNEQFF. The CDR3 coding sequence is TGTGCCAGCAGTTTATTCGGGACTAGTTACAATGAGCAGTTCTTC.

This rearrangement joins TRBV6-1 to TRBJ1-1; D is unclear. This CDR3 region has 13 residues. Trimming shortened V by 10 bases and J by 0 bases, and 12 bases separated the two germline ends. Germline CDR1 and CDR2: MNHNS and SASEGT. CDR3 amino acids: CATRSFLNTEAFF. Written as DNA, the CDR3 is TGTGCCACTCGAAGTTTTCTGAACACTGAAGCTTTCTTT.

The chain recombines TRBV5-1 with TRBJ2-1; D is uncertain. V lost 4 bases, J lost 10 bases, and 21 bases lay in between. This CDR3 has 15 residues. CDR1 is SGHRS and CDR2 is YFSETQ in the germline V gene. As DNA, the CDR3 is TGCGCCAGCAGCACGGACGGAAGCTACCTAAGAGAGCAGTTCTTC. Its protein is CASSTDGSYLREQFF. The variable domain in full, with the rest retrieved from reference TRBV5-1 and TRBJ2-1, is KAGVTQTPRYLIKTRGQQVTLSCSPISGHRSVSWYQQTPGQGLQFLFEYFSETQRNKGNFPGRFSGRQFSNSRSEMNVSTLELGDSALYLCASSTDGSYLREQFFGPGTRLTVL.

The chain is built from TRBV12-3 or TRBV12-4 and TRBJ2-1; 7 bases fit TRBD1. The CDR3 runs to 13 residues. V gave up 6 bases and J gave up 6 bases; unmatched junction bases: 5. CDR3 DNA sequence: TGTGCCAGCAGAATCACAGGGGTCAATGAGCAGTTCTTC. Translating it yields CASRITGVNEQFF.

The DNA of the CDR3 is TGCGCCAGCAGCTCCCGACAGGCCAGCGGCGGGGAGCTGTTTTTT. It specifies CASSSRQASGGELFF. The chain links TRBV5-1 to TRBJ2-2, with D perhaps TRBD1 (6 bases). CDR1 and CDR2 (germline): SGHRS, YFSETQ. V was pared by 3 bases and J by 7 bases, with 16 bases between. The CDR3 extends over 15 amino acids.

The CDR3 here is CASSYSDRRTEAFF. The CDR3 coding sequence is TGTGCCAGCAGTTACTCAGACAGGAGGACTGAAGCTTTCTTT. The chain combines TRBV6-5 with TRBJ1-1; tentatively, D is TRBD1 (6 bases). This CDR3 is 14 amino acids long. The ends were cut back, 0 bases at V and 5 bases at J, with 10 bases in the middle. Germline values: CDR1 MNHEY, CDR2 SVGAGI.

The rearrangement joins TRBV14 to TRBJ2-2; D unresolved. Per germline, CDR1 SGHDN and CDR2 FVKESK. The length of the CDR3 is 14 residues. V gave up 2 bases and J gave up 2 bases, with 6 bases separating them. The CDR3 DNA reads TGTGCCAGCAGCCAATTAGTAAACACCGGGGAGCTGTTTTTT. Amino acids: CASSQLVNTGELFF.

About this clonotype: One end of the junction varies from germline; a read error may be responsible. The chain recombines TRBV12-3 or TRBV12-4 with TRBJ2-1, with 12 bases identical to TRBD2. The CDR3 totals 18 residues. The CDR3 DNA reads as TGTGCCCGCAGTTCCTGGGGACTAGCGGGCGAGCTCTACAATGAGCAGTTCTTC. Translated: CARSSWGLAGELYNEQFF.

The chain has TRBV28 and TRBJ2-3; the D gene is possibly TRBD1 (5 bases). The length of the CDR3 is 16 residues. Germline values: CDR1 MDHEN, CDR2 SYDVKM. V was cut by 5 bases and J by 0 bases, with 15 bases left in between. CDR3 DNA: TGTGCCAGCAGTCCCCCCAGGGTTTTTAGCACAGATACGCAGTATTTT. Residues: CASSPPRVFSTDTQYF. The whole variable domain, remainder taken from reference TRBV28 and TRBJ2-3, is DVKVTQSSRYLVKRTGEKVFLECVQDMDHENMFWYRQDPGLGLRLIYFSYDVKMKEKGDIPEGYSVSREKKERFSLILESASTNQTSMYLCASSPPRVFSTDTQYFGPGTRLTVL.

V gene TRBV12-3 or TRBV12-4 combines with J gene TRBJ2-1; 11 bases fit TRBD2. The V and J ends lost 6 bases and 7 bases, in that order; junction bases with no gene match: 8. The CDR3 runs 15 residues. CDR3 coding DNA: TGTGCCAGCAGACCTAGCGGGGGGCGGGTTAATGAGCAGTTCTTC. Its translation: CASRPSGGRVNEQFF.

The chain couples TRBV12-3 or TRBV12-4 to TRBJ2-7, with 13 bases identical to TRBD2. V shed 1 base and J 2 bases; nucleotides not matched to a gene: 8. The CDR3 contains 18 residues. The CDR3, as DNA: TGTGCCAGCAGTTTAGGGGGACTAGCGGGAAGGGGTGCCTACGAGCAGTACTTC. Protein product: CASSLGGLAGRGAYEQYF.

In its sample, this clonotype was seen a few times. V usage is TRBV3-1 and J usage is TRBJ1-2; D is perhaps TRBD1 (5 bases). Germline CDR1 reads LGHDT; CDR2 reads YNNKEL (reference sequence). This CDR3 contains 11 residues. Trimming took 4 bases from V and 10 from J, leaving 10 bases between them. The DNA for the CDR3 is TGTGCCAGCAGCCTTATGACAGCCTACACCTTC. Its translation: CASSLMTAYTF.

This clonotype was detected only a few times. The CDR3 sequence is CAISVRDTTYNEQFF. For the CDR3, the DNA is TGTGCCATCAGTGTGAGGGACACCACCTACAATGAGCAGTTCTTC. This chain joins TRBV10-3 and TRBJ2-1; D is possibly TRBD1 (6 bases). The CDR3 spans 15 residues. Germline CDR1 ENHRY, CDR2 SYGVKD. The V end was cut by 4 bases, the J end by 2 bases, with 12 bases between.

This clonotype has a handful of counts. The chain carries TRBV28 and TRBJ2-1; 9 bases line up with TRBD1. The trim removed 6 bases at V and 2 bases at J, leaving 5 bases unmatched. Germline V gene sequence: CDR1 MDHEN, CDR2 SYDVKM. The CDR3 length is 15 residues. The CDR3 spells CASRLDRGPYNEQFF. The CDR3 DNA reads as TGTGCCAGCAGACTGGACAGGGGCCCCTACAATGAGCAGTTCTTC.

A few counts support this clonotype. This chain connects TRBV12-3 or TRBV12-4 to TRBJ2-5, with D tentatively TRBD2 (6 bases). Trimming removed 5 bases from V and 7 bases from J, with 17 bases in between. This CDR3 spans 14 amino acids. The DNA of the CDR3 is TGTGCCAGCAGTCAAGACGGAGGGCTCGGGACCCAGTACTTC. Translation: CASSQDGGLGTQYF.